A selection of T cell receptor beta chains follows, all from one sample in a study of beta chain features in type 1 diabetes. Libraries were prepared by immunoSEQ multiplex PCR; TCRdb keeps only in-frame clonotypes and omits some of them. The sample lists a few hundred thousand clones, roughly a tenth occurring once. The specimen was central memory CD4+ T cells from blood. These receptors all come from a man aged 25-45 years with type 1 diabetes. Each CDR3 is given with its conserved first and last residue. Fields, in order: D gene, J gene, V gene, clone size, CDR3 protein, CDR3 DNA. The D gene is left open where the match is weak. Only some rows state a clone size, as once, few, many or a class for expanded clones.

NA,TRBJ1-2,TRBV5-4,few,CASSAGGMGVDGYTF,TGTGCCAGCAGCGCCGGGGGGATGGGAGTAGATGGCTACACCTTC
NA,TRBJ1-1,TRBV7-8,NA,CASSIQQGEAFF,TGTGCCAGCAGCATTCAACAGGGAGAGGCTTTCTTT
NA,TRBJ1-2,TRBV27,few,CASSLNGWQEYSIYGYTF,TGTGCCAGCAGTTTAAACGGTTGGCAGGAGTACTCAATCTATGGCTACACCTTC
NA,TRBJ1-1,TRBV9,many,CASSPLTSSNSAFF,TGTGCCAGCAGCCCCTTAACTTCGAGCAATAGTGCTTTCTTT
TRBD2,TRBJ2-1,TRBV7-8,few,CASSRGAGVYNEQFF,TGTGCCAGCAGCCGAGGGGCGGGAGTATACAATGAGCAGTTCTTC
NA,TRBJ2-3,TRBV6-1,NA,CASRKGGETDTQYF,TGTGCCAGCAGGAAAGGGGGGGAAACAGATACGCAGTATTTT
TRBD2,TRBJ2-5,TRBV28,NA,CASSRGRGLAGGETQYF,TGTGCCAGCAGTAGGGGAAGGGGACTAGCGGGAGGAGAGACCCAGTACTTC
TRBD1,TRBJ1-4,TRBV7-9,few,CASSLGQGYEKLFF,TGTGCCAGCAGCTTAGGACAGGGTTATGAAAAACTGTTTTTT
TRBD1,TRBJ2-2,TRBV7-6,NA,CASSNRGRVTGELFF,TGTGCCAGCAGCAACAGGGGGCGCGTCACCGGGGAGCTGTTTTTT
TRBD1,TRBJ1-2,TRBV5-4,few,CASSLVATGTGYTF,TGTGCCAGCAGCTTGGTGGCGACAGGGACCGGCTACACCTTC